These T cell receptor beta chains were read from a single sample in a study of blood T cells in healthy people across ages. One entry per CDR3 protein, called by TCRdb with MiXCR from the 5' RACE reads. There are 600,000 to 850,000 distinct CDR3 sequences in the sample; around 25% occur only once, and around 9.2% lies in the top ten. These same data were also listed under a study on T cells of mothers and their children.

Specimen: blood. All receptors derive from a boy aged 10-17 years in good health. CDR3s include the opening cysteine and the closing phenylalanine or tryptophan. D genes are given only for firm matches. A clone size is listed for some rows: how often the clone was seen (once, few, many), or a class if it is expanded.

cdr3_nt cdr3_aa v_call clone_size j_call d_call
TGTGCCAGCAGTTACGGCAGAGGGACCCACTCCTACGAGCAGTACTTC CASSYGRGTHSYEQYF TRBV6-2/TRBV6-3 few TRBJ2-7 .
TGCAGCGTTTTGCCCGCTTTCTCTGGAAACACCATATATTTT CSVLPAFSGNTIYF TRBV29-1 few TRBJ1-3 .
TGCGCCAGCAGTCAATGGAAGGGTGACAGGGCCTACGAGCAGTACTTC CASSQWKGDRAYEQYF TRBV23-1 few TRBJ2-7 TRBD1
TGCGCCAGCGGCTGGACAGGGAGCACAGATACGCAGTATTTT CASGWTGSTDTQYF TRBV5-1 . TRBJ2-3 TRBD1
TGTGCCAGCAGCACCAGGACAGCAAAAGAGACCCAGTACTTC CASSTRTAKETQYF TRBV7-2 few TRBJ2-5 .
TGTGCCAGCAGTTTCCAGGGGAGGACGAACACTGAAGCTTTCTTT CASSFQGRTNTEAFF TRBV6-6 . TRBJ1-1 .
TGCAGCGTTGAGAGGGCAGGGGGCAAGAAAAATGAGCAGTTCTTC CSVERAGGKKNEQFF TRBV29-1 few TRBJ2-1 TRBD1
TGTGCTAGCAGCCTAACAGGATCGGACGAGCGGTACTTC CASSLTGSDERYF TRBV7-7 few TRBJ2-7 .
TGTGCCAGCAGTCCGGCCCGGGGGCCTCCCTACGAGCAGTACTTC CASSPARGPPYEQYF TRBV6-6 few TRBJ2-7 .
TGCAGTGCTACACTAACTTTGGGGTACAATGAGCAGTTCTTC CSATLTLGYNEQFF TRBV20-1 . TRBJ2-1 .
TGTGCCAGCAGTTTGGTAGTCGGGACCAATGAGCAGTTCTTC CASSLVVGTNEQFF TRBV27 . TRBJ2-1 .
TGTGCCAGCAGTTCACCGGGACTAGCGGGAGGGCCTTACGAGCAGTACTTC CASSSPGLAGGPYEQYF TRBV12-3/TRBV12-4 . TRBJ2-7 TRBD2
TGTGCCAGCAGCACCCACTTAGCGGGGCAGGGGGATACGCAGTATTTT CASSTHLAGQGDTQYF TRBV3-1 . TRBJ2-3 TRBD2
TGCGCCAGCAGCTTGGCCCATGGCACAGATACGCAGTATTTT CASSLAHGTDTQYF TRBV5-1 . TRBJ2-3 .
TGTGCTAGCAGCTTAGCAGGCAGGGCTAGCGGGAGCCAAGAGACCCAGTACTTC CASSLAGRASGSQETQYF TRBV7-7 . TRBJ2-5 TRBD2
TGTGCCAGCAGGAAACAAGGTCCGAAGGGGAACAATGAGCAGTTCTTC CASRKQGPKGNNEQFF TRBV6-4 few TRBJ2-1 .
TGTGCCAGCAGCTTTAACGTATGGCAACTAGTCGGGGCCAACGTCCTGACTTTC CASSFNVWQLVGANVLTF TRBV11-1 . TRBJ2-6 .
TGCAGTGCCATCGTTGTTCGAGAGACCCAGTACTTC CSAIVVRETQYF TRBV20-1 few TRBJ2-5 .
TGTGCCAGCGGAAGCGGGATTTCCGGGGAGCTGTTTTTT CASGSGISGELFF TRBV7-9 . TRBJ2-2 TRBD2
TGTGCCAGCAGCTTAGCCAGGGCCGATGAAAAACTGTTTTTT CASSLARADEKLFF TRBV7-9 . TRBJ1-4 .
TGTGCCAGCCAACAGGGCTTTAGCAATCAGCCCCAGCATTTT CASQQGFSNQPQHF TRBV10-3 . TRBJ1-5 .
TGCAGTGCTAGAGATGTGGCCTCCAAAAACATTCAGTACTTC CSARDVASKNIQYF TRBV20-1 many TRBJ2-4 .
TGTGCCAGCGACGGTGTGGACAGTAAAGAGACCCAGTACTTC CASDGVDSKETQYF TRBV2 few TRBJ2-5 .
TGTGCCAGCAGCCAAGAGCACAGCTCCTACGAGCAGTACTTC CASSQEHSSYEQYF TRBV3-1 few TRBJ2-7 .
TGCGCCAGCAGCCAAGAGGGAGGTACGCAGTATTTT CASSQEGGTQYF TRBV4-3 few TRBJ2-3 .
TGTGCCACCAGCAGAGGGTTACGGGGACAAGAGACCCAGTACTTC CATSRGLRGQETQYF TRBV15 . TRBJ2-5 .
TGTGCCAGCAGCTTAGTGAGACGGAAGAACACTGAAGCTTTCTTT CASSLVRRKNTEAFF TRBV7-3 few TRBJ1-1 .
TGTGCCAGCGTGAAATGGGTTGGGGCCGGGGATTCACCCCTCCACTTT CASVKWVGAGDSPLHF TRBV2 . TRBJ1-6 .
TGTGCCAGCCCGGCGACTAGCGGGGGCACAGATACGCAGTATTTT CASPATSGGTDTQYF TRBV28 . TRBJ2-3 TRBD2
TGTGCCACCAGCAGAAAGTTAGTGAACACTGAAGCTTTCTTT CATSRKLVNTEAFF TRBV15 once TRBJ1-1 .
TGTGCCAGCAGCTTAGTCGGGGGCACGGGAACTATGTATGGCTACACCTTC CASSLVGGTGTMYGYTF TRBV7-3 . TRBJ1-2 .
TGCAGCGTTGACGGCCTAGCGGGAGGAGGAGAGACCCAGTACTTC CSVDGLAGGGETQYF TRBV29-1 . TRBJ2-5 TRBD2
TGTGCCAGCAGAACCCCTAGCGGGGTTCCCTACGAGCAGTACTTC CASRTPSGVPYEQYF TRBV6-2/TRBV6-3 few TRBJ2-7 TRBD2
TGCAGTGCTAGGAGAGGACAGGGAGCCACTGAAGCTTTCTTT CSARRGQGATEAFF TRBV20-1 . TRBJ1-1 TRBD1
TGTGCCAGCAGCCCTATTACCGACAGAATACACAATGGGCAGTTCTTC CASSPITDRIHNGQFF TRBV7-9 . TRBJ2-1 .
TGTGCCAGCAGTTTCAAGCGGGAGCTTGAGCAGTACTTC CASSFKRELEQYF TRBV12-3/TRBV12-4 . TRBJ2-7 TRBD2
TGTGCCAGCAGTTCACTGGAAAAAGGAGAGACCCAGTACTTC CASSSLEKGETQYF TRBV12-3/TRBV12-4 . TRBJ2-5 .